Listed below are T cell receptor beta chains from one sample, sequenced in a study of blood T cell repertoires in COVID-19. Produced via immunoSEQ multiplex PCR; TCRdb's table is partial and in-frame only. This table holds around 500,000 clones, 75% to 90% found once. Sequencing was carried out using peripheral blood. These receptors all stem from a human donor in a cohort sampled during active COVID-19. CDR3s include the opening cysteine and the closing phenylalanine or tryptophan. A D gene is named only where the DNA matches it firmly. Part of the rows lack a size; the others show once, few, many or a class for expanded clones.

TRBJ2-7 19 NA once TRBV15 TGTGCCACCAGCATGGGTGGGATTGGCCGAGCGGAGATCTCCTACGAGCAGTACTTC CATSMGGIGRAEISYEQYF
TRBJ1-1 17 TRBD1 NA TRBV2 TGTGCCAGCAGCCTTGGGGGGACAGGGGGATTCGGCACTGAAGCTTTCTTT CASSLGGTGGFGTEAFF
TRBJ2-3 12 NA NA TRBV12-2 TGTGCAAGTCTATCCAGCACAGATACGCAGTATTTT CASLSSTDTQYF
TRBJ2-1 14 NA NA TRBV11-3 TGTGCCAGCAGCTTAGTCGGGAGATTCAATGAGCAGTTCTTC CASSLVGRFNEQFF
TRBJ2-1 17 TRBD2 NA TRBV25-1 TGTGCCAGCAGTGAATGGGCTTTAGCGGGAGGGACGGATGAGCAGTTCTTC CASSEWALAGGTDEQFF
TRBJ1-4 17 NA NA TRBV5-8 TGTGCCAGCAGCAATCATCCTGCGTCGGGGATTAATGAAAAACTGTTTTTT CASSNHPASGINEKLFF
TRBJ2-3 15 TRBD1 NA TRBV7-2 TGTGCCAGCAGCTCGACGGGACAGGCGCAAAATACGCAGTATTTT CASSSTGQAQNTQYF
TRBJ2-3 13 NA NA TRBV29-1 TGCAGCGTTGAAGATCTAGGAGCGGATACGCAGTATTTT CSVEDLGADTQYF
TRBJ1-2 11 NA NA TRBV30 TGTGCCTGTCGAGGTGGCTATGGCTACACCTTC CACRGGYGYTF
TRBJ2-1 15 TRBD1 NA TRBV11-2 TGTGCCAGCAGCTCCTTTGACAGGGGAGGTAATGAGCAGTTCTTC CASSSFDRGGNEQFF
TRBJ2-4 13 NA NA TRBV7-9 TGTGCCAGCAGCTTCACAGGGCGGACCATTCAGTACTTC CASSFTGRTIQYF
TRBJ2-1 16 TRBD2 NA TRBV7-3 TGTGCCAGCAGCTTATCACGGACTAGCGGAGACAATGAGCAGTTCTTC CASSLSRTSGDNEQFF
TRBJ2-3 13 NA NA TRBV6-2/TRBV6-3 TGTGCCAGCAGTTTCTATAGCACAGATACGCAGTATTTT CASSFYSTDTQYF
TRBJ2-1 16 NA NA TRBV11-1 TGTGCCAGCAGCTTAGGCGACGGAAGCGAATACAATGAGCAGTTCTTC CASSLGDGSEYNEQFF
TRBJ2-5 15 NA NA TRBV5-4 TGTGCCAGCAGCTCCACGCCCAGGGCGAAAGAGACCCAGTACTTC CASSSTPRAKETQYF
TRBJ2-7 15 NA NA TRBV27 TGTGCCAGCAGCCCCCGAGGGACTCCATCTCACGAGCAGTACTTC CASSPRGTPSHEQYF
TRBJ1-5 16 TRBD1 NA TRBV5-1 TGCGCCAGCAGCCTAGGGACAGGGGAAAGCAATCAGCCCCAGCATTTT CASSLGTGESNQPQHF
TRBJ2-5 15 TRBD2 NA TRBV7-2 TGTGCCAGCAGCTTAGGCGGGGGACCAGGAGAGACCCAGTACTTC CASSLGGGPGETQYF
TRBJ2-7 14 NA NA TRBV30 TGTGCCTGGAGTCGTGACGGAGGATTACGAGGGCAGTACTTC CAWSRDGGLRGQYF
TRBJ2-2 15 TRBD2 NA TRBV11-2 TGTGCCAGCAGATTTCCTAGGACTAGCCCCGGGGAGCTGTTTTTT CASRFPRTSPGELFF
TRBJ1-4 11 NA NA TRBV20-1 TGCAGTGCTAGGTATAATGAAAAACTGTTTTTT CSARYNEKLFF
TRBJ2-7 14 TRBD2 NA TRBV10-3 TGTGCCATCAGTGAGTCCTCGGGAGGGTACGAGCAGTACTTC CAISESSGGYEQYF